The source of this TCR beta chain is a study of CD8+ T cells in alopecia areata. As for the study in general: Scoring of treated patients' severity used the percentage of affected scalp area.

Investigators isolated RNA and reverse transcribed it into cDNA to act as the sequencing template. Sequencing was performed with immunoSEQ multiplex PCR; in TCRdb, only in-frame clones are kept and a portion is missing. The table records roughly 120,000 clones, about three fifths of them present only once. Trimming removed 2 bases from V and 1 base from J, with 15 bases in between. Germline-derived CDR1 and CDR2 are SGHRS and YFSETQ. The CDR3 runs to 16 residues. This clone has only a few counts. Treatment described: oral pan-JAK inhibitor, 5-10 mg twice daily. This sample comprised CD8+ T cells sorted from blood, obtained at week 4, from a patient treated with tofacitinib. The clonotype comes from a human donor with alopecia areata. The chain couples TRBV5-1 to TRBJ2-5; unclear D gene. The CDR3 is CASSFTGAGPQETQYF. The CDR3, as DNA: TGCGCCAGCAGCTTCACTGGAGCCGGCCCCCAAGAGACCCAGTACTTC.